This T cell receptor (beta chain) comes out of a study of CD8 T cells in Susac syndrome (dated by TCRdb to the late 2010s). Notes on the research overall: Whether CD8+ T cell activation and differentiation in Susac syndrome was antigen driven was tested using repertoire sequencing. CD8+ T cell repertoire clonality was compared between about a dozen healthy donors, approximately 14 Susac syndrome patients and about 15 multiple sclerosis patients. The investigation overall reported the following: The number of individuals in the TCR sequencing and HLA analysis was recognized as being relatively small.

To note about this clonotype: Its binding antigen is unknown. Base qualities are not at hand, and no much larger clone is one base apart.

RNA was extracted using the RNeasy kit, and roughly 0.5 to 1 ug of the RNA was reverse transcribed with random hexamers. TCR beta CDR3 regions were amplified with the immunoSEQ multiplex PCR assay covering 54 Vbeta and 13 Jbeta segments. To correct PCR amplification bias, a synthetic template baseline was used for both primer optimization and computational correction. Turning to the authors' computational methods: Reads were annotated to V, D and J genes per IMGT and analyzed with immunoSEQ Analyzer, keeping only productive sequences. To calculate clonality, Shannon entropy was normalized by log2 of the number of productive unique sequences and then subtracted from one. For each patient and control, public and private clones were evaluated within the 100 most prevalent clones. A clone was defined as Susac-specific if it was absent from the healthy and MS cohorts, from roughly 990 published viral clones and from other ImmuneACCESS disease sequences. In TCRdb, the public reads were trimmed at Q25 with fastp and aligned with MiXCR, with productive beta chains retained. CDR3 protein duplicates are merged, each entry listing the most common genes and DNA. The V and J calls were determined by TCRdb, not by the authors. Recorded for this sample are 130,000 to 150,000 distinct CDR3 sequences; around 94% of them occurred a single time. The ten largest make up approximately 0.25% of the sample.

High-throughput TCR beta sequencing profiled peripheral blood CD8+ and CD4+ T cells from healthy donors, Susac syndrome patients and multiple sclerosis patients. Healthy donors were included as age- and sex-matched controls. CD8+ TEMRA cells were enriched by FACS, while bulk CD8+ and CD4+ T cells were purified by magnetic negative isolation. Blood was drawn into EDTA tubes, processed within 24 hours, and PBMCs were isolated by density gradient centrifugation. PBMCs destined for TCR sequencing were cryopreserved in liquid nitrogen and later thawed in a 37 °C water bath. The sorted or isolated CD4+, CD8+ and CD8+ TEMRA cells had a purity of 90% or higher. The clonotype comes from a human donor in good health. Sequencing was carried out using CD8+ T cells from PBMCs.

The CDR3: CASSQGTARGYTF. The DNA sequence is as follows: TGTGCCAGCAGCCAAGGGACAGCCAGGGGCTACACCTTC. Recombination connected TRBV7-9 to TRBJ1-2, with 7 junctional bases fitting TRBD1. The CDR3 contains 13 residues, cysteine and phenylalanine counted. Left in the record is the CDR3 DNA by itself, 39 bases read in frame from the first base. The CDR1 and CDR2 encoded by the germline V gene (reference sequence) are SEHNR and FQNEAQ. V loses 5 bases at its end and J loses 8 bases; junction bases beyond the gene matches: 8.